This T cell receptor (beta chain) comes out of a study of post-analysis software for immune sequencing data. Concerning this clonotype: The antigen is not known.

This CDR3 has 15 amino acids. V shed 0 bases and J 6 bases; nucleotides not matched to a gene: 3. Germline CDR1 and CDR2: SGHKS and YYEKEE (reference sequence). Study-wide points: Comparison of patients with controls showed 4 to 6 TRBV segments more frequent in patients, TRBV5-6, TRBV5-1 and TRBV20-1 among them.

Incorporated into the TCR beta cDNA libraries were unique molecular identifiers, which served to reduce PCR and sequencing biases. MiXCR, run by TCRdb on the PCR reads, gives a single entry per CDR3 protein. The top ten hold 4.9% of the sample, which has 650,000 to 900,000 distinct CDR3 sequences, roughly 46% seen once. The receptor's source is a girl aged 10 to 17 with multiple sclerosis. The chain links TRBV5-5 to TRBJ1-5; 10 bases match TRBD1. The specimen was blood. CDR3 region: CASSLAGTGVQPQHF. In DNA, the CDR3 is TGTGCCAGCAGCTTGGCCGGGACAGGGGTTCAGCCCCAGCATTTT.